These T cell receptor beta chains were read from a single sample in a study of siplizumab effects on memory and regulatory T cells. Generated by immunoSEQ multiplex PCR, the TCRdb table keeps only in-frame clones and is missing some. The sample carries fewer than 120,000 clones, roughly 92% recorded once. The material sequenced was CD4+ T cells sorted from blood. The receptors here all came from a human donor in good health. CDR3s include the opening cysteine and the closing phenylalanine or tryptophan. Fields, in order: clone size, J gene, D gene, V gene, CDR3 protein, CDR3 DNA. A D gene is named only where the DNA matches it firmly. The size of a clone is reported for some rows only, either as once, few or many, or as a class for expanded clones.

abundance: .; j_gene: TRBJ2-5; d_gene: .; v_gene: TRBV4-2; CDR3aa: CASSQDPETQYF; CDR3nt: TGTGCCAGCAGCCAAGATCCGGAGACCCAGTACTTC
abundance: .; j_gene: TRBJ2-2; d_gene: .; v_gene: TRBV11-2; CDR3aa: CASSLAGEGELFF; CDR3nt: TGTGCCAGCAGCTTAGCTGGGGAAGGGGAGCTGTTTTTT
abundance: .; j_gene: TRBJ2-3; d_gene: .; v_gene: TRBV7-8; CDR3aa: CASSWGGTDTQYF; CDR3nt: TGTGCCAGCAGTTGGGGGGGCACAGATACGCAGTATTTT
abundance: .; j_gene: TRBJ2-7; d_gene: TRBD2; v_gene: TRBV7-3; CDR3aa: CASSSSGLAGVKGPYEQYF; CDR3nt: TGTGCCAGCAGTTCATCGGGACTAGCGGGAGTGAAGGGTCCCTACGAGCAGTACTTC
abundance: .; j_gene: TRBJ2-7; d_gene: TRBD1; v_gene: TRBV2; CDR3aa: CASSERTGRSYEQYF; CDR3nt: TGTGCCAGCAGTGAAAGGACAGGGAGGTCCTACGAGCAGTACTTC
abundance: .; j_gene: TRBJ1-1; d_gene: .; v_gene: TRBV30; CDR3aa: CALARKGYTEAFF; CDR3nt: TGTGCTCTTGCGAGGAAGGGGTACACTGAAGCTTTCTTT
abundance: .; j_gene: TRBJ1-2; d_gene: .; v_gene: TRBV29-1; CDR3aa: CSVEDLGSDYGYTF; CDR3nt: TGCAGCGTTGAAGATCTAGGGTCGGACTATGGCTACACCTTC
abundance: once; j_gene: TRBJ1-5; d_gene: .; v_gene: TRBV28; CDR3aa: CASGSTGYSNQPQHF; CDR3nt: TGTGCCAGCGGGAGCACAGGGTATAGCAATCAGCCCCAGCATTTT
abundance: .; j_gene: TRBJ1-6; d_gene: TRBD1; v_gene: TRBV5-1; CDR3aa: CASSLPGQGFSGSPLHF; CDR3nt: TGCGCCAGCAGCTTACCGGGACAGGGGTTTTCGGGTTCACCCCTCCACTTT
abundance: .; j_gene: TRBJ1-1; d_gene: .; v_gene: TRBV6-1; CDR3aa: CASLWPPKNTEAFF; CDR3nt: TGTGCCAGCTTATGGCCACCGAAGAACACTGAAGCTTTCTTT
abundance: .; j_gene: TRBJ2-7; d_gene: TRBD1; v_gene: TRBV4-1; CDR3aa: CASSQEDRARYEQYF; CDR3nt: TGCGCCAGCAGCCAAGAAGACAGGGCCAGGTACGAGCAGTACTTC
abundance: once; j_gene: TRBJ1-2; d_gene: .; v_gene: TRBV6-4; CDR3aa: CASRTDVYGYTF; CDR3nt: TGTGCCAGCAGAACCGACGTATATGGCTACACCTTC
abundance: .; j_gene: TRBJ2-2; d_gene: .; v_gene: TRBV6-1; CDR3aa: CASSASHWTGELFF; CDR3nt: TGTGCCAGCAGCGCCTCCCATTGGACCGGGGAGCTGTTTTTT
abundance: .; j_gene: TRBJ1-1; d_gene: TRBD1; v_gene: TRBV19; CDR3aa: CASSTGGRNEAFF; CDR3nt: TGTGCCAGTAGTACAGGGGGCCGCAATGAAGCTTTCTTT
abundance: .; j_gene: TRBJ1-6; d_gene: .; v_gene: TRBV6-5; CDR3aa: CASSYWGTDNSPLHF; CDR3nt: TGTGCCAGCAGTTACTGGGGGACCGATAATTCACCCCTCCACTTT
abundance: .; j_gene: TRBJ2-5; d_gene: .; v_gene: TRBV7-9; CDR3aa: CASSLYSGRTRGETQYF; CDR3nt: TGTGCCAGCAGCTTATATTCCGGCAGGACAAGGGGAGAGACCCAGTACTTC
abundance: .; j_gene: TRBJ2-5; d_gene: .; v_gene: TRBV7-6; CDR3aa: CASSPRGGGETQYF; CDR3nt: TGTGCCAGCAGCCCAAGGGGGGGCGGGGAGACCCAGTACTTC
abundance: .; j_gene: TRBJ2-7; d_gene: TRBD1; v_gene: TRBV19; CDR3aa: CASSRDRGPYEQYF; CDR3nt: TGTGCCAGTAGTCGGGACAGAGGTCCCTACGAGCAGTACTTC
abundance: .; j_gene: TRBJ1-5; d_gene: TRBD1; v_gene: TRBV19; CDR3aa: CASSIPGQGGGNQPQHF; CDR3nt: TGTGCCAGTAGTATCCCCGGACAGGGTGGGGGCAATCAGCCCCAGCATTTT
abundance: .; j_gene: TRBJ1-2; d_gene: .; v_gene: TRBV6-5; CDR3aa: CASSYSNDGAYGYTF; CDR3nt: TGTGCCAGCAGTTACTCGAATGACGGCGCCTATGGCTACACCTTC
abundance: .; j_gene: TRBJ2-7; d_gene: TRBD1; v_gene: TRBV4-2; CDR3aa: CASEGTGGEQYF; CDR3nt: TGTGCCAGCGAAGGGACAGGGGGCGAGCAGTACTTC
abundance: .; j_gene: TRBJ2-5; d_gene: .; v_gene: TRBV6-1; CDR3aa: CASRRTEGVETQYF; CDR3nt: TGTGCCAGCAGGCGGACTGAGGGGGTGGAGACCCAGTACTTC
abundance: few; j_gene: TRBJ1-3; d_gene: TRBD1; v_gene: TRBV5-5; CDR3aa: CASSLAPSGTGTLNTIYF; CDR3nt: TGTGCCAGCAGCTTGGCCCCATCCGGGACAGGGACCTTAAACACCATATATTTT
abundance: few; j_gene: TRBJ1-1; d_gene: .; v_gene: TRBV6-6; CDR3aa: CASSYGVGGAAEAFF; CDR3nt: TGTGCCAGCAGTTATGGGGTGGGGGGCGCTGCTGAAGCTTTCTTT